This T cell receptor beta chain was sequenced in a study of blood T cell repertoires in COVID-19. Original data processing: Using reference gene primer amplification, nucleated cell counts were estimated. Here immunoSEQ multiplex PCR was the method, and the copy in TCRdb shows in-frame clones only, minus some. The DNA gave D and trimming, while V, J and clone size come from that table. The top ten hold 6.8% of the sample, which has 100,000 to 140,000 clones, about 91% seen once. Germline CDR1 GTSNPN, CDR2 SVGIG (reference sequence). The CDR3 runs to 13 residues. V dropped 0 bases and J dropped 5 bases, with 10 bases sitting between them.

This chain connects TRBV30 to TRBJ2-5; D gene ambiguous. The specimen was peripheral blood. This receptor was taken from a man aged 50 or older with active or convalescent COVID-19. In DNA form, the CDR3 reads TGTGCCTGGAGTGTACGCGAATTCGAGACCCAGTACTTC. Translation gives CAWSVREFETQYF.